This section outlines one TCR beta chain sequence together with its context. Authors' methods: Counts of nucleated cells, estimated from reference gene primer amplification, were obtained. The assay was immunoSEQ multiplex PCR, and TCRdb's table has in-frame clones only and misses some. The DNA gave D and trimming, while V, J and clone size come from that table. The table has a few hundred thousand clones, around 83% seen once. Enrolled through a virtual design, the participants were between 18 and 89 years of age and came from 24 US areas. These data come from a study of blood T cell repertoires in COVID-19. At the level of the study: From the United States, Italy and Spain came samples of acute and convalescent COVID-19. PBMCs, B-cell-depleted T cells, or T cells provided the cDNA or gDNA that made up the material.

Sequenced sample: PBMCs or T cells enriched from blood (not recorded which). The clonotype comes from a woman in her forties or fifties who had been exposed to COVID-19.

CDR3 sequence reads: CASGPRQGSDTGELFF. CDR3 nucleotide sequence: TGTGCTAGTGGTCCAAGACAGGGTTCAGACACCGGGGAGCTGTTTTTT. The chain uses TRBV12-5 and TRBJ2-2; 7 nucleotides align to TRBD1. The CDR3 loop spans 16 amino acids. V lost 5 bases and J lost 3; bases outside the gene matches: 9. Germline V CDR1 and CDR2: LGHNT, FRNRAP.